The T cell receptor beta chain described here comes from a study of cytomegalovirus exposure and HLA in healthy donors. In the study overall: Earlier, 150 million to 200 million T cells were analyzed, and 90 million to 120 million unique TCR beta sequences were found among them. General study points: Later analysis associated a missense DCLRE1C variant with TCR beta V- and J-gene trimming. TCR beta V segments were, for the most part, productive about 90% or about 30% of the time in an earlier analysis.

Germline CDR1 is SGHRS and CDR2 is YFSETQ. The CDR3 contains 15 residues. Trimming left V 0 bases short and J 5 bases short, with 12 bases between. PCR involved 60 Vbeta and 13 Jbeta primers. This table comes from immunoSEQ multiplex PCR, and its TCRdb copy is limited to in-frame clones, with some not included. The data show about 150,000 clones, with over 80% seen just once and 1% to 1.5% held by the top ten. In regard to this clone: Its antigen is not identified.

The receptor comes from a boy aged 2-9 years in good health and CMV-seronegative. The sample comprised PBMCs. The chain joins TRBV5-1 to TRBJ1-5; D perhaps matches TRBD1 (6 bases). The CDR3 DNA is TGCGCCAGCAGCTTGGGGTCAGGGGCCGATCAGCCCCAGCATTTT. Encoded protein: CASSLGSGADQPQHF.